This TCR beta chain stems from a study of regulatory T cells in long-lasting Graves disease. Germline loops: CDR1 KGHDR, CDR2 SFDVKD. V lost 9 bases to trimming and J lost 4 bases, with 17 bases between them. CDR3 size: 14 residues. This clonotype was recorded a few times. As yet, its antigen is unknown. Study-wide findings and caveats: Favored usage of TRBV28, TRBJ1-2 and TRBJ2-5 was recorded in persistent disease.

For TCR beta, libraries came from iRepertoire HTBI primers and Arm-PCR of CDR3 regions. TCRdb redid the calling of the multiplex PCR reads with MiXCR, one entry per CDR3 protein. The sample yields roughly 380,000 distinct CDR3 sequences, 16% seen once. As for time point: newly diagnosed GD, antithyroid drugs for less than 3 months. The TCR library was made from RNA extracted from PBMCs. This sample also appeared in a second study, on T cells in Graves' hyperthyroidism and ophthalmopathy. As that study records: RT-PCR in the first round (using the HTBI primer set) targeted the TCR CDR3.

This rearrangement joins TRBV24-1 to TRBJ2-5; tentative D call: TRBD1 (6 bases). This TCR was sampled from a man aged 35 to 55 with Graves disease. The material was peripheral blood mononuclear cells (PBMCs), obtained at new diagnosis, from a patient treated with antithyroid drugs. CDR3 sequence (DNA): TGTGCCACCGGGTCGATGGGGGCCGGAGAGACCCAGTACTTC. Its protein product is CATGSMGAGETQYF.